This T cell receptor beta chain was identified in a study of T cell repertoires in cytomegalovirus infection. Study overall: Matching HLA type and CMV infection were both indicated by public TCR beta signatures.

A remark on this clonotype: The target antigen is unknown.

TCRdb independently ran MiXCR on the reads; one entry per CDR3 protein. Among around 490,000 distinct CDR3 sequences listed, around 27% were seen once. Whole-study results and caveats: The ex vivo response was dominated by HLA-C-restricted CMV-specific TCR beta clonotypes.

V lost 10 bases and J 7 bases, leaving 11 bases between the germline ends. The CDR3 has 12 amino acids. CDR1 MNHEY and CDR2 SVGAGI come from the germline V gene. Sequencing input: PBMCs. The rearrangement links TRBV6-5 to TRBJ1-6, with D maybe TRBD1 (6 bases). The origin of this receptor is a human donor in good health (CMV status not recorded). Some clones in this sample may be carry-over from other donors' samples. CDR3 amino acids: CATQGSNSPLHF. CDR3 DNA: TGTGCCACCCAGGGGTCCAATTCACCCCTCCACTTT.